This T cell receptor (beta chain) was found in a study of T cell responses to AZD1222 COVID-19 vaccine. This clone was recorded once. The CDR3 runs to 12 residues. CDR1 is KGHSH, CDR2 LQKENI, per germline. V lost 3 bases to trimming and J lost 4 bases, with 6 bases between them. Measured with immunoSEQ multiplex PCR; TCRdb has only the in-frame clones, and not every one. The sample includes some 150,000 clones, around 86% of them seen just once. This chain joins TRBV18 and TRBJ1-2; D gene ambiguous. The clonotype comes from an adult in good health. Material: peripheral blood, obtained on day 0 of MenACWY control vaccination. As DNA, the CDR3 is TGTGCCAGCTCACCGGGTCCCTATGGCTACACCTTC. Translated: CASSPGPYGYTF.